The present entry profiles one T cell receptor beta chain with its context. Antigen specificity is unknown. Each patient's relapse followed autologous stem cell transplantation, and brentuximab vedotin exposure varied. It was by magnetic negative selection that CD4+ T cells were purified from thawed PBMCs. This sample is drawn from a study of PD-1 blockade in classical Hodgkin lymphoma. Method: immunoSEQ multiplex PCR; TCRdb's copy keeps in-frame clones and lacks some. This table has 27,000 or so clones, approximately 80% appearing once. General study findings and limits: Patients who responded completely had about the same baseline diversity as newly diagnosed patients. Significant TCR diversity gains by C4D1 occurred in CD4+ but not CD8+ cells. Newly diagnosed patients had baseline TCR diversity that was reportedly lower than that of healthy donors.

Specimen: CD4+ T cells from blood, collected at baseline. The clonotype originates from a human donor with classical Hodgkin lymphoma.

CDR3: CASSVGIHSTDTQYF. Here the CDR3 DNA reads TGTGCCAGCAGCGTAGGAATTCACAGCACAGATACGCAGTATTTT. The chain employs TRBV9 and TRBJ2-3, with D unresolved. CDR1 and CDR2 from the germline V gene are SGDLS and YYNGEE. The germline V and J ends were trimmed by 0 bases and 0 bases, with 8 bases remaining between them. This CDR3 has 15 residues.